This is a list of T cell receptor beta chains from one sample in a study of regulatory T cells in long-lasting Graves disease. TCRdb re-called the multiplex PCR reads through MiXCR, storing one row per CDR3 protein. The sample gives 360,000 or so distinct CDR3 sequences, roughly 15% of which show up once; 20% is in the top ten. The sample was also linked to a second study, of T cells in Graves' hyperthyroidism and ophthalmopathy.

The sample was peripheral blood mononuclear cells (PBMCs), taken at new diagnosis, from a patient treated with antithyroid drugs. The receptors originated from a woman aged 18 to 35 with Graves disease. Each CDR3 is given with its conserved first and last residue. A D gene is named only where the DNA matches it firmly. Clone size is not always given. Where it is, it says once, few, many or a class for expanded clones.

D: -
size: -
V: TRBV2
J: TRBJ1-5
CDR3: CASNSRGSQPQHF
DNA: TGTGCCAGCAATAGTAGGGGTAGCCAGCCCCAGCATTTT

D: TRBD1
size: many
V: TRBV20-1
J: TRBJ2-3
CDR3: CSAQEEDRGPGDTQYF
DNA: TGCAGTGCTCAGGAAGAGGACAGGGGCCCGGGCGATACGCAGTATTTT

D: -
size: many
V: TRBV5-1
J: TRBJ2-7
CDR3: CASGPRDSYEQYF
DNA: TGCGCCAGCGGACCCCGGGACTCCTACGAGCAGTACTTC

D: -
size: once
V: TRBV20-1
J: TRBJ1-5
CDR3: CSARDYKLSRNQRQHF
DNA: TGCAGTGCTAGAGACTACAAGTTAAGTCGTAATCAGCGCCAGCATTTT

D: -
size: -
V: TRBV14
J: TRBJ2-3
CDR3: CASSLTGPGTDTQYF
DNA: TGTGCCAGCAGCCTTACGGGCCCAGGCACAGATACGCAGTATTTT

D: -
size: few
V: TRBV28
J: TRBJ2-1
CDR3: CASAGPESYNEQFF
DNA: TGTGCCAGTGCGGGACCTGAATCCTACAATGAGCAGTTCTTC

D: -
size: -
V: TRBV18
J: TRBJ1-2
CDR3: CASSGETNYGYTF
DNA: TGTGCCAGCTCGGGCGAGACCAACTATGGCTACACCTTC

D: -
size: many
V: TRBV3-1
J: TRBJ1-2
CDR3: CASSQGGTAGYGYTF
DNA: TGTGCCAGCAGCCAAGGGGGGACTGCAGGCTATGGCTACACCTTC

D: TRBD2
size: -
V: TRBV5-6
J: TRBJ2-3
CDR3: CASSLDTGGSTDTQYF
DNA: TGTGCCAGCAGCTTGGACACGGGGGGAAGCACAGATACGCAGTATTTT

D: TRBD2
size: many
V: TRBV12-3/TRBV12-4
J: TRBJ2-1
CDR3: CASGVGRGSSYNEQFF
DNA: TGTGCCAGCGGGGTTGGGCGGGGGAGCTCCTACAATGAGCAGTTCTTC

D: -
size: -
V: TRBV7-2
J: TRBJ2-1
CDR3: CASSLADPHAHF
DNA: TGTGCCAGCAGCTTAGCGGACCCCCACGCCCATTTC

D: -
size: many
V: TRBV10-3
J: TRBJ2-7
CDR3: CAISAGPLSYEQYF
DNA: TGTGCCATCAGTGCGGGACCCTTATCCTACGAGCAGTACTTC

D: -
size: few
V: TRBV19
J: TRBJ1-2
CDR3: CASSPRDGGAGTF
DNA: TGTGCCAGTAGTCCCCGGGACGGCGGTGCGGGCACCTTC

D: TRBD1
size: many
V: TRBV30
J: TRBJ1-2
CDR3: CAWGGQADYGYTF
DNA: TGTGCCTGGGGGGGACAGGCTGACTATGGCTACACCTTC

D: -
size: many
V: TRBV28
J: TRBJ2-1
CDR3: CASSFLAVGETQYF
DNA: -

D: TRBD1
size: many
V: TRBV11-1
J: TRBJ2-4
CDR3: CASSLLQGAGIQYF
DNA: TGTGCCAGCAGCTTACTTCAGGGGGCAGGCATTCAGTACTTC

D: TRBD2
size: many
V: TRBV7-3
J: TRBJ2-3
CDR3: CASSGLAGSTDTQYF
DNA: TGTGCCAGCAGCGGACTAGCGGGAAGCACAGATACGCAGTATTTT

D: TRBD1
size: -
V: TRBV10-3
J: TRBJ2-3
CDR3: CAISESKGQGTQYF
DNA: TGTGCCATCAGTGAGTCTAAGGGACAGGGGACGCAGTATTTT

D: TRBD2
size: -
V: TRBV3-1
J: TRBJ2-7
CDR3: CASSQELRGLAGTGGYEQYF
DNA: TGTGCCAGCAGCCAAGAGCTCCGGGGACTAGCGGGTACAGGGGGCTACGAGCAGTACTTC

D: -
size: many
V: TRBV7-3
J: TRBJ2-3
CDR3: CASSQDPGYTQYF
DNA: TGTGCCAGCAGCCAGGACCCGGGTTATACGCAGTATTTT

D: TRBD2
size: -
V: TRBV5-1
J: TRBJ2-7
CDR3: CASSLVSSGGPTYEQYF
DNA: TGCGCCAGCAGCTTGGTGTCTAGCGGGGGGCCCACCTACGAGCAGTACTTC

D: -
size: many
V: TRBV18
J: TRBJ2-3
CDR3: CASSQPSTDTQYF
DNA: TGTGCCAGCTCACAACCTAGCACAGATACGCAGTATTTT

D: -
size: many
V: TRBV3-1
J: TRBJ1-2
CDR3: CASSTGSIVSPRGYTF
DNA: TGTGCCAGCAGCACCGGGTCAATTGTGTCCCCGCGAGGCTACACCTTC

D: TRBD1
size: few
V: TRBV27
J: TRBJ2-7
CDR3: CASSLSTGGNYEQYF
DNA: TGTGCCAGCAGTTTATCAACAGGGGGCAATTACGAGCAGTACTTC

D: TRBD1
size: few
V: TRBV20-1
J: TRBJ2-7
CDR3: CSANLYRTGGRNEQYF
DNA: TGCAGTGCAAACCTCTATAGGACAGGGGGCAGAAACGAGCAGTACTTC

D: -
size: -
V: TRBV25-1
J: TRBJ1-5
CDR3: CASSESGRSNQPQHF
DNA: TGTGCCAGCAGTGAATCGGGCAGGAGCAATCAGCCCCAGCATTTT

D: TRBD2
size: few
V: TRBV10-3
J: TRBJ2-7
CDR3: CAIGIAQRGGYEQYF
DNA: TGTGCCATCGGTATCGCCCAGCGGGGGGGGTACGAGCAGTACTTC

D: -
size: many
V: TRBV12-3/TRBV12-4
J: TRBJ2-7
CDR3: CASSLMAGQTSYEQYF
DNA: TGTGCCAGCAGTTTAATGGCAGGGCAAACCTCCTACGAGCAGTACTTC

D: TRBD2
size: many
V: TRBV7-3
J: TRBJ2-1
CDR3: CASSLRLAGENEQFF
DNA: TGTGCCAGCAGCTTGCGCCTAGCGGGAGAGAATGAGCAGTTCTTC

D: -
size: many
V: TRBV5-1
J: TRBJ2-1
CDR3: CASSYYRGSAYNEQFF
DNA: TGCGCCAGCAGCTACTACCGGGGGTCTGCCTACAATGAGCAGTTCTTC

D: TRBD2
size: many
V: TRBV2
J: TRBJ2-1
CDR3: CASSALAGAGGEQFF
DNA: TGTGCCAGCAGTGCCCTAGCGGGGGCCGGGGGTGAGCAGTTCTTC

D: TRBD1
size: many
V: TRBV2
J: TRBJ1-2
CDR3: CASSESGQGWNGYTF
DNA: TGTGCCAGCAGTGAATCGGGACAGGGTTGGAATGGCTACACCTTC

D: -
size: many
V: TRBV10-3
J: TRBJ2-5
CDR3: CAISESSLAQFQETQYF
DNA: TGTGCCATCAGTGAGTCATCACTAGCCCAATTTCAAGAGACCCAGTACTTC

D: -
size: many
V: TRBV7-9
J: TRBJ1-1
CDR3: CASSSNTGLNTEAFF
DNA: TGTGCCAGCAGCAGTAACACAGGATTGAACACTGAAGCTTTCTTT

D: -
size: -
V: TRBV7-9
J: TRBJ1-4
CDR3: CASSLEGTANEKLFF
DNA: TGTGCCAGCAGCTTAGAGGGCACGGCTAATGAAAAACTGTTTTTT

D: -
size: many
V: TRBV28
J: TRBJ2-7
CDR3: CASSALRDVPPYEQYF
DNA: TGTGCCAGCAGCGCTCTCCGGGACGTACCGCCGTACGAGCAGTACTTC

D: TRBD2
size: few
V: TRBV9
J: TRBJ2-2
CDR3: CASSVASGTNTGELFF
DNA: TGTGCCAGCAGCGTAGCCAGCGGGACTAATACCGGGGAGCTGTTTTTT

D: TRBD1
size: many
V: TRBV2
J: TRBJ1-2
CDR3: CASRSGTGENYGYTF
DNA: TGTGCCAGCAGGTCCGGGACAGGGGAAAACTATGGCTACACCTTC

D: -
size: many
V: TRBV3-1
J: TRBJ2-5
CDR3: CATQGHQETQYF
DNA: TGTGCCACCCAAGGCCACCAAGAGACCCAGTACTTC

D: -
size: many
V: TRBV10-2
J: TRBJ2-7
CDR3: CASSRLRSSYEQYF
DNA: TGCGCCAGCAGCAGGCTAAGGAGCTCCTACGAGCAGTACTTC

D: -
size: few
V: TRBV28
J: TRBJ2-5
CDR3: CASSSGLGPVTQYF
DNA: TGTGCCAGCAGCTCGGGACTGGGCCCGGTGACCCAGTACTTC

D: -
size: -
V: TRBV10-3
J: TRBJ1-4
CDR3: CATRTGTDNEKLFF
DNA: TGTGCCACCCGGACCGGGACGGATAATGAAAAACTGTTTTTT

D: -
size: few
V: TRBV4-1
J: TRBJ2-2
CDR3: CASSQAATSNTGELFF
DNA: TGCGCCAGCAGCCAAGCGGCTACTTCGAACACCGGGGAGCTGTTTTTT

D: -
size: -
V: TRBV6-1
J: TRBJ1-2
CDR3: CASSESWGRGLYTF
DNA: TGTGCCAGCAGTGAATCCTGGGGACGCGGGTTGTACACCTTC

D: -
size: many
V: TRBV27
J: TRBJ2-1
CDR3: CASTTPRTYEQFF
DNA: TGTGCCAGCACCACCCCCCGGACCTATGAGCAGTTCTTC

D: -
size: -
V: TRBV19
J: TRBJ2-1
CDR3: CASHSYNEQFF
DNA: TGTGCCAGTCACAGTTACAATGAGCAGTTCTTC

D: TRBD2
size: many
V: TRBV2
J: TRBJ2-7
CDR3: CASSEAGGRSYEQYF
DNA: TGTGCCAGCAGTGAAGCCGGGGGGAGGAGCTACGAGCAGTACTTC

D: -
size: few
V: TRBV7-9
J: TRBJ2-7
CDR3: CASSSYTMLTYEQYF
DNA: TGTGCCAGCAGCTCTTACACCATGTTAACCTACGAGCAGTACTTC

D: -
size: many
V: TRBV11-2
J: TRBJ2-5
CDR3: CASNTGWVETQYF
DNA: TGTGCCAGCAACACGGGATGGGTAGAGACCCAGTACTTC

D: TRBD1
size: many
V: TRBV5-1
J: TRBJ1-1
CDR3: CASSLATDRVNTEAFF
DNA: TGCGCCAGCAGCTTGGCCACGGACAGGGTGAACACTGAAGCTTTCTTT

D: -
size: many
V: TRBV7-9
J: TRBJ1-1
CDR3: CASSLLGGPGEAFF
DNA: TGTGCCAGCAGCTTACTGGGCGGCCCGGGTGAAGCTTTCTTT

D: -
size: -
V: TRBV15
J: TRBJ1-4
CDR3: CATSRVQAEKLFF
DNA: TGTGCCACCAGCAGAGTACAAGCCGAAAAACTGTTTTTT

D: -
size: many
V: TRBV5-1
J: TRBJ2-2
CDR3: CASSPQPTGSTGELFF
DNA: TGCGCCAGCAGCCCCCAACCTACGGGAAGCACCGGGGAGCTGTTTTTT

D: TRBD1
size: many
V: TRBV20-1
J: TRBJ1-6
CDR3: CSARQDRGYSPLHF
DNA: TGCAGTGCTAGACAGGACAGGGGTTATTCACCCCTCCACTTT

D: TRBD2
size: -
V: TRBV6-4
J: TRBJ2-3
CDR3: CASSDVAGGSTDTQYF
DNA: TGTGCCAGTTCAGACGTAGCGGGGGGGAGCACAGATACGCAGTATTTT

D: -
size: many
V: TRBV2
J: TRBJ2-3
CDR3: CASSRSTDTQYF
DNA: TGTGCCAGCAGCCGAAGCACAGATACGCAGTATTTT

D: -
size: many
V: TRBV30
J: TRBJ1-3
CDR3: CAWSVRGAGNTIYF
DNA: TGTGCCTGGAGTGTACGGGGAGCTGGAAACACCATATATTTT